This T cell receptor (beta chain) was documented in a study of blood T cell repertoires in COVID-19. In the study overall: T cells, B-cell-depleted T cells, or PBMCs provided the cDNA or gDNA that served as material.

In the study's own analysis: Researchers report that nucleated cell counts were estimated from reference gene primer amplification. Clones were read by immunoSEQ multiplex PCR, and TCRdb kept only the in-frame ones, dropping some. V and J calls and clone size are those listed in that table; D and trimming were worked out from the DNA. Of roughly 170,000 clones in the sample, about nine tenths were seen once. In germline, CDR1 is SGHTA, CDR2 FQGNSA. V was clipped by 5 bases and J by 1 base, with 9 bases between them. CDR3 size: 14 residues. The specimen was peripheral blood. The receptor was derived from a man in his sixties or seventies with active or convalescent COVID-19. The V gene is TRBV7-2, the J gene TRBJ1-5, with D hard to call. DNA for the CDR3: TGTGCCAGCAGCCCGCTTCAGAGCAATCAGCCCCAGCATTTT. Translation gives CASSPLQSNQPQHF.